This paragraph reports one T cell receptor beta chain. Its antigen is as yet unknown. The sample belongs to a study of shared clonotypes between healthy human individuals. Findings and limits, study-wide: Large sequencing depth failed to make sorted-subset sequencing complete, rarefaction showed.

This CDR3 is built from 16 residues. Germline V gene data show CDR1 as SGHRS and CDR2 as YFSETQ. V was cut by 0 bases and J by 6 bases, with 13 bases left in between. The run depth of the assay was deep. Only in-frame clones appear in the TCRdb table, and some are missing; sequencing was by immunoSEQ multiplex PCR. The sample holds some 2,400,000 clones, 90% to 96% seen once. This chain joins TRBV5-1 and TRBJ1-6, with a weak D call TRBD1 (5 bases). The source of this sequence is a man between 18 and 35 years old in good health. Sequenced material: naive CD4+ T cells sorted from blood. Subset described: CD45RA+ positively selected. The CDR3 reads CASSLAVQGVNSPLHF. In DNA form, the CDR3 reads TGCGCCAGCAGCTTGGCTGTTCAAGGGGTTAATTCACCCCTCCACTTT.